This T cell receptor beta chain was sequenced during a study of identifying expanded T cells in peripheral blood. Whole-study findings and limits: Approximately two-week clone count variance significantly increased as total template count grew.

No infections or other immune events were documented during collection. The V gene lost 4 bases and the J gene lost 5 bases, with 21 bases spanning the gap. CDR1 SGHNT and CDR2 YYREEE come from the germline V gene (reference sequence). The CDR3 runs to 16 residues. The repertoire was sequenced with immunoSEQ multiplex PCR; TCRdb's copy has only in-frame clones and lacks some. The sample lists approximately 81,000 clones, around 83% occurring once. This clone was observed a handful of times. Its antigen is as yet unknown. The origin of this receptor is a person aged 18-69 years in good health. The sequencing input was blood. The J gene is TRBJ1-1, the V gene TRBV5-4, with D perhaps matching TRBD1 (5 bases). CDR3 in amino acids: CASSPPMGRGMTEAFF. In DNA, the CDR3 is TGTGCCAGCAGCCCTCCGATGGGGCGCGGTATGACTGAAGCTTTCTTT.